These 16 T cell receptor beta chains came from one sample sequenced in a study of blood T cell repertoires in COVID-19. Sequenced by immunoSEQ multiplex PCR; TCRdb stores in-frame clones only, minus some. The sample carries about 670,000 clones, more than 80% recorded once. Specimen: peripheral blood. The receptors shown here come from a woman aged 18-29 years with acute or convalescent COVID-19.

This chain connects TRBV4-3 to TRBJ1-2, with TRBD1 identical over 10 bases. Germline trimming cut 3 bases from V and 8 bases from J; bases unmatched to any gene: 9. The CDR3 is made up of 15 amino acids. Germline V gene sequence: CDR1 LGHNA, CDR2 YSLEER. The CDR3 DNA reads as TGCGCCAGCAGCCAGGACAGACAGGGGGCAGGCGGCTACACCTTC. This gives the protein CASSQDRQGAGGYTF.

This clone has just one count. The chain is built from TRBV6-6 and TRBJ1-2, with D perhaps TRBD1 (5 bases). Trimming stripped 6 bases from V and 3 bases from J, with 5 bases between. The CDR3 is made up of 11 amino acids. Germline V CDR1 and CDR2: MNHNY, SVGAGI (reference sequence). CDR3 region: CASRQDYGYTF. CDR3 sequence (DNA): TGTGCCAGCAGACAGGACTATGGCTACACCTTC.

The chain employs TRBV24-1 and TRBJ1-1; tentative D call: TRBD1 (5 bases). V was pared by 4 bases and J by 1 base, with 6 bases between. The CDR3 contains 13 residues. CDR1 is KGHDR and CDR2 is SFDVKD in the germline V gene. The CDR3 bases are TGTGCCACCAGTGAGCAGGGGAACACTGAAGCTTTCTTT. Translation gives CATSEQGNTEAFF.

The chain joins TRBV19 to TRBJ2-6; 7 positions agree with TRBD1. The CDR3 has 17 residues. Trimming at V came to 7 bases and at J to 0 bases, leaving 9 bases not matched to a gene. Germline CDR1 reads LNHDA; CDR2 reads SQIVND (reference sequence). The CDR3 region is CASTPGQLLSGANVLTF. CDR3 sequence (DNA): TGTGCCAGTACCCCGGGACAGTTACTCTCTGGGGCCAACGTCCTGACTTTC.

The rearrangement joins TRBV3-1 (or the pseudogene TRBV3-2) to TRBJ1-2, with D possibly matching TRBD1 (5 bases). The CDR3 runs 13 residues. Between the trimmed V and J ends, which lost 3 bases and 7 bases, there was a span of 12 bases. From germline, CDR1 is LGHDT and CDR2 YNNKEL (reference sequence). CDR3 DNA: TGTGCCAGCAGCCAGGGGGACTGGCTTGGCTACACCTTC. This encodes CASSQGDWLGYTF.

V gene TRBV3-1 (or the pseudogene TRBV3-2) combines with J gene TRBJ1-4; the D gene is possibly TRBD1 (6 bases). The CDR3 runs 17 residues. Looked up from germline, CDR1 is LGHDT and CDR2 is YNNKEL (reference sequence). Trimming cost V 4 bases and J 4 bases, with 19 bases left between them. The CDR3 reads CASSPWGPGGYNEKLFF. CDR3 nucleotides: TGTGCCAGCAGCCCCTGGGGGCCGGGTGGATATAATGAAAAACTGTTTTTT.

V gene TRBV18 combines with J gene TRBJ2-1, with no clear D. V shed 0 bases and J shed 0 bases, with 9 bases lying between them. CDR1 KGHSH and CDR2 LQKENI come from the germline V gene. The CDR3 runs 16 residues. In nucleotides, the CDR3 is TGTGCCAGCTCACCACCTCGGAGCGCCTCCTACAATGAGCAGTTCTTC. The encoded protein is CASSPPRSASYNEQFF.

The J gene is TRBJ2-1, the V gene TRBV12-3 or TRBV12-4, with 7 nucleotides matching TRBD2. Trimming cost V 1 base and J 9 bases; bases outside gene matches: 0. The CDR3 covers 12 residues. DNA for the CDR3: TGTGCCAGCAGTTTAGGCGGGGGTGAGCAGTTCTTC. Its protein product is CASSLGGGEQFF.

This chain uses TRBV3-1 (or the pseudogene TRBV3-2) with TRBJ1-2, with a weak D call TRBD1 (5 bases). This CDR3 spans 15 amino acids. CDR1 is LGHDT, CDR2 YNNKEL, per germline (reference sequence). Trimming cost V 4 bases and J 7 bases, with 19 bases left between them. The CDR3 spells CASSLTSQGMFGYTF. The CDR3 coding sequence is TGTGCCAGCAGCCTGACTTCTCAGGGTATGTTTGGCTACACCTTC.

The chain is built from TRBV19 and TRBJ1-2, with a possible D match to TRBD1 (5 bases). CDR1 LNHDA and CDR2 SQIVND come from the germline V gene (reference sequence). Deletions cut 5 bases from V and 6 bases from J, with 13 bases between. The CDR3 consists of 13 residues. This chain's CDR3 is CASSGRGEHGYTF. In nucleotides, the CDR3 is TGTGCCAGTAGTGGTCGGGGGGAGCATGGCTACACCTTC.

The chain uses TRBV13 and TRBJ2-7; the D is unclear. Trimming stripped 0 bases from V and 4 bases from J, with 7 bases between. Germline lookup yields CDR1 PRHDT and CDR2 FYEKMQ (reference sequence). The CDR3 spans 13 residues. The CDR3 spells CASSLGSKYEQYF. The DNA of the CDR3 is TGTGCCAGCAGCTTAGGGTCAAAATACGAGCAGTACTTC.

V usage is TRBV27 and J usage is TRBJ1-2, with D perhaps matching TRBD1 (5 bases). This CDR3 comprises 14 residues. In germline, CDR1 is MNHEY, CDR2 SMNVEV (reference sequence). Trimming pared 0 bases from V and 7 bases from J, leaving 12 bases between. CDR3 in DNA: TGTGCCAGCAGTTTATCCAGGGCGAGATCTGGCTACACCTTC. It translates to CASSLSRARSGYTF.

This clone was detected once. This sequence joins TRBV2 and TRBJ1-2; 7 bases fit TRBD1. Germline V gives CDR1 SNHLY, CDR2 FYNNEI. The CDR3 has 14 amino acids. V was clipped by 6 bases and J by 1 base; unmatched bases: 5. The CDR3 nucleotides are TGTGCCAGCAGCAAAAGACAGGGTAACTATGGCTACACCTTC. It specifies CASSKRQGNYGYTF. Full variable domain (outside the CDR3, taken from reference TRBV2 and TRBJ1-2): EPEVTQTPSHQVTQMGQEVILRCVPISNHLYFYWYRQILGQKVEFLVSFYNNEISEKSEIFDDQFSVERPDGSNFTLKIRSTKLEDSAMYFCASSKRQGNYGYTFGSGTRLTVV.

This clone was detected only once. The chain employs TRBV7-9 and TRBJ1-1; D is unresolved. Germline CDR1 SEHNR, CDR2 FQNEAQ (reference sequence). V lost 5 bases, J lost 6 bases, and 13 bases lay in between. The CDR3 length is 13 residues. The DNA of the CDR3 is TGTGCCAGCAGCAGTATATCGGTTCCTGAAGCTTTCTTT. Translation gives CASSSISVPEAFF.

The V gene is TRBV19, the J gene TRBJ1-5; 8 bases align to TRBD1. V dropped 4 bases and J dropped 0; count of bases not matched to a gene: 5. CDR1 is LNHDA and CDR2 is SQIVND in the germline V gene (reference sequence). The CDR3 loop spans 16 amino acids. The CDR3: CASSTYRGNSNQPQHF. CDR3 nucleotides: TGTGCCAGTAGTACCTACAGGGGGAATAGCAATCAGCCCCAGCATTTT.

For the CDR3, the DNA is TGTGCCACCGGTCGGGACTACGCCTACGAGCAGTACTTC. Protein: CATGRDYAYEQYF. The chain uses TRBV27 and TRBJ2-7, with 7 bases lining up with TRBD2. This CDR3 is 13 amino acids long. V lost 10 bases, J lost 2 bases, and 8 bases stayed unmatched. In germline, CDR1 is MNHEY, CDR2 SMNVEV (reference sequence).